This TCR beta chain was profiled in a study of blood T cell repertoires in COVID-19. About the study: The analysed material was cDNA or gDNA that came from T cells, B-cell-depleted T cells, or PBMCs.

Germline loops: CDR1 MNHEY, CDR2 SVGAGI. V shed 7 bases, J shed 3 bases, and the junction held 10 bases outside the gene matches. The CDR3 is made up of 15 amino acids. Libraries were prepared by immunoSEQ multiplex PCR; TCRdb keeps only in-frame clonotypes and omits some of them. The data hold about 120,000 clones, with 90% observed a single time. The V and J genes are TRBV6-5 and TRBJ2-5; 8 bases align to TRBD2. The source of this sequence is a human donor with active COVID-19. The donor label of this sample is uncertain. Sequenced sample: peripheral blood. CDR3 DNA sequence: TGTGCCAGCAAACAAGCGGGGGCCCCCGAAGAGACCCAGTACTTC. As protein: CASKQAGAPEETQYF.